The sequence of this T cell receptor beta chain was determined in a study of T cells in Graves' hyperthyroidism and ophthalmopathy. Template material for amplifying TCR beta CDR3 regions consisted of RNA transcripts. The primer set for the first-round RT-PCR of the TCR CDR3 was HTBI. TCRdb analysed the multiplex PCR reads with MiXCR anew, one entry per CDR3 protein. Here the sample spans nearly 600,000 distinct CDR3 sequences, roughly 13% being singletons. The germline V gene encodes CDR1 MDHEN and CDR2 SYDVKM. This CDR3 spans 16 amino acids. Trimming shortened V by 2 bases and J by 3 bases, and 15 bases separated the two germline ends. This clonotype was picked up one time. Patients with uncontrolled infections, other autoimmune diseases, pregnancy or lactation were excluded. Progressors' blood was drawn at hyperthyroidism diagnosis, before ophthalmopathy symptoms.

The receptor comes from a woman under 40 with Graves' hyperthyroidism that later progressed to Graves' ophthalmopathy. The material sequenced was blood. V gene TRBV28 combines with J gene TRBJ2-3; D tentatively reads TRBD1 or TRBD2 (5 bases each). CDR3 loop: CASSLRGQKRTDTQYF. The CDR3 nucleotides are TGTGCCAGCAGTTTACGGGGCCAGAAACGGACAGATACGCAGTATTTT. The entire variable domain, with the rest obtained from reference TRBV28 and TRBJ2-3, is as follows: DVKVTQSSRYLVKRTGEKVFLECVQDMDHENMFWYRQDPGLGLRLIYFSYDVKMKEKGDIPEGYSVSREKKERFSLILESASTNQTSMYLCASSLRGQKRTDTQYFGPGTRLTVL.